This T cell receptor (beta chain) was profiled in a study of blood T cell repertoires in COVID-19. The overall study: From the United States, Italy and Spain came samples of acute and convalescent COVID-19. From T cells, B-cell-depleted T cells, or PBMCs came the material, which was cDNA or gDNA.

Per the authors' pipeline: Amplified reference gene primers provided the basis for estimating nucleated cell counts. Measured with immunoSEQ multiplex PCR; TCRdb has only the in-frame clones, and not every one. The DNA was the basis for D and trimming; V, J and clone size are from that table. The sample lists about 200,000 clones, more than 70% occurring once. Germline CDR1 is LNHDA and CDR2 is SQIVND (reference sequence). This CDR3 spans 16 amino acids. V was cut by 4 bases and J by 4 bases, with 19 bases left in between. Sample: peripheral blood. The rearrangement joins TRBV19 to TRBJ1-2; D might be TRBD1 (5 bases). This TCR was recovered from a woman between 40 and 50 years old who had recovered from COVID-19. CDR3 in amino acids: CASSTSHSDRTYGYTF. CDR3 bases: TGTGCCAGTAGTACCTCCCACTCCGACAGAACCTATGGCTACACCTTC.